The 9 T cell receptor beta chains below were found in one sample sequenced in a study of T cells after yellow fever vaccination. TCRdb itself ran the 5' RACE reads through MiXCR, one entry per CDR3 protein. The sample records 300,000 to 400,000 distinct CDR3 sequences, under 7.5% being singletons. Sequenced material: PBMCs, taken 5 days after the yellow fever booster vaccination. The receptors shown here come from a man between 25 and 39 years old who received the YFV17D yellow fever vaccine.

This clonotype was detected only a few times. V is TRBV29-1 and J is TRBJ1-4, with TRBD1 matching over 7 bases. This CDR3 has 15 amino acids. V was pared by 5 bases and J by 4 bases, with 10 bases of the junction left unmatched. Germline-derived CDR1 and CDR2 are SQVTM and ANQGSEA. This CDR3 is CSVRESGTDNEKLFF. The CDR3 DNA follows: TGCAGCGTTAGGGAGTCCGGGACAGATAATGAAAAACTGTTTTTT.

A few counts support this clonotype. J is TRBJ2-5 and V is TRBV9; D is tentatively TRBD1 or TRBD2 (5 bases each). With 10 bases removed from V and 5 bases from J, the gap between germline ends came to 18 bases. Germline V CDR1 and CDR2: SGDLS, YYNGEE. The CDR3 consists of 13 residues. CDR3 DNA sequence: TGTGCCGACCGAGTGAGGGGTTGGGAGACCCAGTACTTC. Its translation is CADRVRGWETQYF.

The chain has TRBV7-8 and TRBJ2-1; 13 nucleotides line up with TRBD2. This CDR3 is 18 amino acids long. The germline gives CDR1 SGHVS, CDR2 FQNEAQ. V trimming: 6 bases; J trimming: 8 bases; junction bases outside the gene matches: 16. The CDR3 DNA follows: TGTGCCAGCAGGGGGGTGACTAGCGGGAGGACGGGTTATTATGAGCAGTTCTTC. Amino acid sequence: CASRGVTSGRTGYYEQFF.

The chain combines TRBV5-1 with TRBJ2-2, with D hard to call. The V end was cut by 4 bases, the J end by 2 bases, with 15 bases between. The length of the CDR3 is 16 residues. CDR1 SGHRS and CDR2 YFSETQ come from the germline V gene. The CDR3 sequence is CASSQTGGHNTGELFF. The CDR3 DNA reads TGCGCCAGCAGCCAAACTGGCGGCCATAACACCGGGGAGCTGTTTTTT.

This sequence joins TRBV19 and TRBJ1-1; a possible D gene is TRBD1 (6 bases). The CDR3 consists of 14 residues. V was cut by 5 bases and J by 1 base, with 11 bases left in between. Per germline, CDR1 LNHDA and CDR2 SQIVND (reference sequence). The CDR3 loop reads CASSQGGANTEAFF. The CDR3, as DNA: TGTGCCAGTAGTCAAGGGGGTGCGAACACTGAAGCTTTCTTT.

This clonotype was recorded at least ten times. The chain combines TRBV12-3 or TRBV12-4 with TRBJ2-5, with D possibly TRBD1 on 5 matching bases. The CDR3 consists of 12 residues. V shed 6 bases and J shed 5 bases, with 10 bases lying between them. The DNA of the CDR3 is TGTGCCAGCAGCCGGAACAGGGAGACCCAGTACTTC. It encodes CASSRNRETQYF.

This clonotype was counted at least ten times. This chain joins TRBV20-1 and TRBJ2-1, with D perhaps matching TRBD1 or TRBD2 (5 bases each). There are 14 residues in the CDR3. Germline V gene lookup returns CDR1 DFQATT and CDR2 SNEGSKA (reference sequence). V lost 4 bases and J lost 2, with 12 bases in between. The CDR3 region is CSATGSIPYNEQFF. CDR3 nucleotides: TGCAGTGCTACAGGGAGCATCCCCTACAATGAGCAGTTCTTC.

The chain couples TRBV19 to TRBJ2-7, with 9 bases fitting TRBD2. This CDR3 region has 14 residues. V lost 5 bases to trimming and J lost 5 bases; unmatched junction nucleotides: 7. The germline V gene has CDR1 LNHDA and CDR2 SQIVND (reference sequence). As DNA, the CDR3 is TGTGCCAGTAGTGAAGCTAGCGGGATCAACGAGCAGTACTTC. Translating gives CASSEASGINEQYF.

The CDR3 DNA follows: TGCGCCAGCAGCTTGGTGGGGGGCTCTGGGGCCAACGTCCTGACTTTC. This encodes CASSLVGGSGANVLTF. The chain has TRBV5-1 and TRBJ2-6, with a possible D match to TRBD2 (6 bases). Trimming shortened V by 0 bases and J by 0 bases, and 7 bases separated the two germline ends. This CDR3 region has 16 residues. Germline lookup yields CDR1 SGHRS and CDR2 YFSETQ.